This T cell receptor (beta chain) was sequenced for a study of Graves' ophthalmopathy and Graves' hyperthyroidism. Regarding the study as a whole: The study's model predicted ophthalmopathy progression at 70% to 71% sensitivity and about 78% specificity.

Germline lookup yields CDR1 SQVTM and CDR2 ANQGSEA. J lost 3 bases, V lost 6 bases, and 12 bases had no gene match. The CDR3 is 15 residues long. Amplified TCR beta CDR3 regions were obtained using RNA transcripts as template. Investigators did first-round RT-PCR with HTBI primers, then second-round multiplex PCR. One entry per CDR3 protein results from TCRdb running MiXCR on the multiplex PCR reads. The repertoire holds about 740,000 distinct CDR3 sequences, with 40% as singletons. Concerning this clonotype: The antigen is unknown.

The clonotype comes from an adult man with Graves' ophthalmopathy. The chain combines TRBV29-1 with TRBJ2-7, with 9 bases identical to TRBD1. The sequenced material came from peripheral blood. CDR3 bases: TGCAGCGTAGTTGACGCCGGGACAGGGTTCTACGAGCAGTACTTC. Its protein product is CSVVDAGTGFYEQYF.